The T cell receptor beta chain described here comes from a study of OX40 agonist ivuxolimab in advanced cancers. Clones were read by immunoSEQ multiplex PCR, and TCRdb kept only the in-frame ones, dropping some. The repertoire holds 100,000 or so clones, with around 96% as singletons. The TCR comes from an adult with an advanced solid tumor such as melanoma, head and neck, liver or kidney cancer. The sequencing here drew on CD4+ or CD8+ T cells sorted from blood, taken in a trial of the OX40 agonist ivuxolimab.

CDR3 protein: CASSFRDSLQETQYF. The CDR3, as DNA: TGTGCCAGCAGTTTTCGGGACAGTTTGCAGGAGACCCAGTACTTC. V is TRBV6-5 and J is TRBJ2-5; 7 nucleotides agree with TRBD1. CDR3 length equals 15 residues. The germline CDR1 and CDR2 sequences are MNHEY and SVGAGI. Trimming took 4 bases from V and 5 from J; bases not matched to a gene: 10.